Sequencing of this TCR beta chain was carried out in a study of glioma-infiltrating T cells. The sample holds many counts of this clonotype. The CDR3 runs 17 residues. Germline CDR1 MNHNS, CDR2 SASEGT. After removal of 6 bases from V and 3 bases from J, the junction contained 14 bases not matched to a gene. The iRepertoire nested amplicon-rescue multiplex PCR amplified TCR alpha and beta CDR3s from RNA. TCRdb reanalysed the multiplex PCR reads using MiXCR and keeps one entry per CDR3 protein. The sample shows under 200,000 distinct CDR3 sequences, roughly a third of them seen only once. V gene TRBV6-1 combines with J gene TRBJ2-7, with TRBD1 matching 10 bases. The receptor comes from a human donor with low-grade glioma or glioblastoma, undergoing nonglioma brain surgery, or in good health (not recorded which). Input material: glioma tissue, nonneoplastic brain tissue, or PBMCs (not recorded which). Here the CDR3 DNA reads TGTGCCAGCAGCCGGGACAGGGGCCAGTTCCAAAACTACGAGCAGTACTTC. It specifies CASSRDRGQFQNYEQYF.